This paragraph covers one TCR beta chain sequence. The data belong to a study of shared clonotypes between healthy human individuals. Clones were read by immunoSEQ multiplex PCR, and TCRdb kept only the in-frame ones, dropping some. The table shows approximately 1.5 million clones, with roughly 98.5% occurring only once. V dropped 3 bases and J dropped 4; count of bases not matched to a gene: 6. This CDR3 has 14 residues. Germline lookup yields CDR1 SGHRS and CDR2 YFSETQ. The chain employs TRBV5-1 and TRBJ1-1; 7 bases fit TRBD1. The source of this sequence is a man aged 25 to 40 in good health. Sequenced sample: naive CD4+ T cells sorted from blood. The subset was: CD45RA+ positively selected. This CDR3 is CASSSVGGITEAFF. The CDR3 bases are TGCGCCAGCAGCTCGGTAGGGGGCATCACTGAAGCTTTCTTT.